This T cell receptor beta chain is from a study of cytomegalovirus exposure and HLA in healthy donors. Overall study findings and caveats: Researchers reported from a later analysis that most CMV-associated TCR beta chains appeared HLA-restricted. Later genetic work tied a missense DCLRE1C variant to beta-chain V and J trimming.

This clone was found once. Its specificity is not known. The PCR ran on 60 Vbeta and 13 Jbeta primers. As handled by the study authors: Later, 65 million to 85 million unique TCR beta chains were counted in an analysis, and roughly 10 million of them were shared. Produced via immunoSEQ multiplex PCR; TCRdb's table is partial and in-frame only. The V and J calls and clone size are taken from that table; D and trimming were inferred from the DNA. The profile shows about 97,000 clones, around three quarters of them singletons. V lost 4 bases, J lost 6 bases, and 11 bases lay in between. In germline, CDR1 is KGHSH, CDR2 LQKENI. This CDR3 region has 13 residues. All the people who gave samples were healthy bone marrow donors.

Material: PBMCs. The chain uses TRBV18 and TRBJ2-3, with D perhaps TRBD1 (5 bases). This receptor was taken from a man in his forties or fifties in good health and CMV-seronegative. The CDR3 DNA reads TGTGCCAGCTCACAGGGGATTGAGGATACGCAGTATTTT. Translated: CASSQGIEDTQYF.